The table lists the clone carrying this T cell receptor beta chain with a count of one. Its antigen is still unknown. This sample is part of a study of lymphopenia after photon versus proton radiotherapy. Sequencing was performed with immunoSEQ multiplex PCR; in TCRdb, only in-frame clones are kept and a portion is missing. The sample has approximately 70,000 clones, 75% to 90% seen once. General observations from the study: Post-nadir diversity loss with photons came from oligoclonal expansion, particularly CD8+ Temra cells.

This specimen was peripheral blood, taken from a patient treated with proton-based radiotherapy. This receptor was obtained from a man older than 75 with esophageal cancer.

CDR3 sequence (DNA): TGTGCCAGCAGCTTGGCCAGCCGGTCCTACGAGCAGTACTTC. Amino acid sequence: CASSLASRSYEQYF. This sequence joins TRBV5-4 and TRBJ2-7, with D uncertain. The CDR3 runs to 14 residues. Trimming removed 0 bases at V and 1 base at J, with 8 bases between. The germline V gene has CDR1 SGHNT and CDR2 YYREEE (reference sequence). The full variable domain, rest sourced from reference TRBV5-4 and TRBJ2-7, is ETGVTQSPTHLIKTRGQQVTLRCSSQSGHNTVSWYQQALGQGPQFIFQYYREEENGRGNFPPRFSGLQFPNYSSELNVNALELDDSALYLCASSLASRSYEQYFGPGTRLTVT.